The rows below give T cell receptor beta chains drawn from one sample of a study of blood T cells in healthy people across ages. TCRdb ran MiXCR on the 5' RACE reads and lists one entry per CDR3 protein. Of approximately 960,000 distinct CDR3 sequences detected, almost 30% appear once; the ten largest clones hold about 9.4%. These sequences were also reported in another study, on T cells of mothers and their children.

Sequencing used blood. These TCRs come from a woman in her thirties or forties in good health. The CDR3 runs from the conserved cysteine through the conserved F or W. A D gene is named only where the DNA matches it firmly. Some rows mark clone size as missing; the rest say once, few, many or name a class of expanded clone.

v_gene,abundance,j_gene,d_gene,CDR3aa,CDR3nt
TRBV7-2,NA,TRBJ2-7,NA,CSSSLERYEQYF,TGTTCCAGCAGCTTAGAGCGGTACGAGCAGTACTTC
TRBV7-9,few,TRBJ2-5,TRBD1,CASKQTGEETQYF,TGTGCCAGCAAACAGACAGGGGAAGAGACCCAGTACTTC
TRBV19,few,TRBJ2-7,NA,CASSPESGTHVKYEQYF,TGTGCCAGTAGTCCAGAATCCGGGACCCACGTAAAATACGAGCAGTACTTC
TRBV7-2,many,TRBJ2-5,NA,CASSSTGLSHRETQYF,TGTGCCAGCAGCTCCACCGGCCTCTCCCACCGGGAGACCCAGTACTTC
TRBV27,few,TRBJ1-1,NA,CASRLESLRLNTEAFF,TGTGCCAGCAGGCTGGAGAGCCTTCGGTTGAACACTGAAGCTTTCTTT
TRBV9,many,TRBJ1-2,NA,CASSVGGGTYGYTF,TGTGCCAGCAGCGTAGGTGGAGGGACCTATGGCTACACCTTC
TRBV9,many,TRBJ2-7,NA,CASSPAGRPYEQYF,TGTGCCAGCAGCCCGGCAGGGCGTCCCTACGAGCAGTACTTC
TRBV20-1,many,TRBJ2-4,NA,CSAPVPGGLSAKNIQYF,TGCAGTGCTCCCGTCCCGGGGGGCCTGTCAGCCAAAAACATTCAGTACTTC
TRBV7-2,NA,TRBJ1-2,NA,CASILLPGMGGYTF,TGCGCCAGCATCTTATTACCCGGAATGGGTGGCTACACCTTC
TRBV29-1,many,TRBJ2-3,NA,CSARGLGRGSTDTQYF,TGCAGCGCCAGGGGTCTCGGACGGGGGAGCACAGATACGCAGTATTTT
TRBV5-1,NA,TRBJ1-1,TRBD1,CASSRGQGIVNTEAFF,TGCGCCAGCAGCCGAGGACAGGGGATAGTGAACACTGAAGCTTTCTTT
TRBV28,few,TRBJ2-3,TRBD1,CASSLMGTASTDTQYF,TGTGCCAGCAGTTTAATGGGGACAGCTAGCACAGATACGCAGTATTTT
TRBV15,NA,TRBJ2-5,NA,CATSMTGETQYF,TGTGCCACCAGCATGACTGGAGAGACCCAGTACTTC
TRBV5-1,many,TRBJ2-7,NA,CASSSEPGTSYEQYF,TGCGCCAGCAGCTCCGAACCCGGGACCTCCTACGAGCAGTACTTC
TRBV18,many,TRBJ2-7,NA,CASSPGTKNYEQYF,TGTGCCAGCTCACCTGGGACCAAAAACTACGAGCAGTACTTC
TRBV7-9,NA,TRBJ2-5,NA,CASSLLGNSQETQYF,TGTGCCAGCAGCTTACTCGGGAATTCCCAAGAGACCCAGTACTTC
TRBV5-1,many,TRBJ2-7,TRBD1,CASSLEPGQGTYEQYF,TGCGCCAGCAGCTTGGAGCCGGGACAGGGGACCTACGAGCAGTACTTC
TRBV19,NA,TRBJ2-7,TRBD2,CASRSAGGSYNEQYF,TGTGCCAGTAGGTCAGCGGGGGGGTCCTACAATGAGCAGTACTTC
TRBV5-5,NA,TRBJ2-7,NA,CASSSPELMDEQYF,TGTGCCAGCAGCTCGCCAGAGTTGATGGACGAGCAGTACTTC
TRBV5-1,NA,TRBJ2-1,NA,CASSLEGGRGDERFF,TGCGCCAGCAGCTTGGAAGGGGGTCGAGGTGATGAGCGGTTCTTC
TRBV5-1,NA,TRBJ2-5,NA,CASSSGTIHFQETQYF,TGCGCCAGCAGCTCCGGGACAATCCATTTCCAAGAGACCCAGTACTTC
TRBV25-1,many,TRBJ2-3,NA,CASRQSSTDTQYF,TGTGCCAGCAGACAGTCAAGCACAGATACGCAGTATTTT
TRBV27,NA,TRBJ2-7,NA,CASSFLERGEQYF,TGTGCCAGCAGTTTTCTAGAAAGGGGCGAGCAGTACTTC
TRBV12-3/TRBV12-4,many,TRBJ2-5,TRBD2,CASSPSGGWETQYF,TGTGCCAGCAGTCCCAGCGGGGGGTGGGAGACCCAGTACTTC
TRBV3-1,NA,TRBJ1-1,NA,CASSRPGDTEAFF,TGTGCCAGCAGCAGGCCCGGAGACACTGAAGCTTTCTTT
TRBV12-3/TRBV12-4,NA,TRBJ2-5,TRBD2,CASSISGGKEIQYF,TGTGCCAGCAGCATTAGCGGGGGGAAAGAGATCCAGTACTTC
TRBV20-1,few,TRBJ1-2,TRBD1,CSAGTGVENYGYTF,TGCAGTGCTGGTACAGGGGTGGAAAACTATGGCTACACCTTC
TRBV5-1,NA,TRBJ2-7,TRBD2,CASSLFGTTSPNEQYF,TGCGCCAGCAGCTTATTCGGGACTACATCCCCCAACGAGCAGTACTTC
TRBV7-2,many,TRBJ1-6,TRBD1,CASSPTGTANSPLHF,TGTGCCAGCAGCCCTACAGGGACAGCTAATTCACCCCTCCACTTT
TRBV27,NA,TRBJ2-3,NA,CASSPLGIFRRGDTQYF,TGTGCCAGCAGTCCCCTCGGAATCTTCCGGAGGGGGGATACGCAGTATTTT
TRBV7-2,few,TRBJ1-1,NA,CASSVQFLNTEAFF,TGTGCCAGCAGCGTACAGTTCTTGAACACTGAAGCTTTCTTT
TRBV27,NA,TRBJ2-5,TRBD1,CATSLRDRVETQYF,TGTGCCACCTCCCTCCGGGACAGGGTGGAGACCCAGTACTTC
TRBV7-9,many,TRBJ2-1,NA,CASSLGKQFF,TGTGCCAGCAGCTTAGGGAAACAGTTCTTC
TRBV7-3,few,TRBJ2-1,TRBD2,CASSLGPAGGHNEQFF,TGTGCCAGCAGCCTGGGTCCAGCGGGGGGGCACAATGAGCAGTTCTTC
TRBV7-9,many,TRBJ2-1,TRBD2,CASSLVRDYSYNEQFF,TGTGCCAGCAGCTTAGTCCGGGACTACTCCTACAATGAGCAGTTCTTC
TRBV7-7,few,TRBJ2-1,NA,CASSSLDGGNEQFF,TGTGCTAGCAGCTCCTTAGACGGGGGCAATGAGCAGTTCTTC
TRBV27,few,TRBJ2-7,TRBD1,CASRDRPQGSYEQYF,TGTGCCAGCAGGGACAGGCCCCAAGGGTCCTACGAGCAGTACTTC
TRBV20-1,NA,TRBJ2-7,NA,CSPEKGGKPYEQYF,TGCAGTCCGGAAAAGGGGGGGAAGCCGTACGAGCAGTACTTC
TRBV7-3,few,TRBJ1-6,NA,CASSKGRTYNSPLHF,TGTGCCAGCAGCAAAGGACGTACCTATAATTCACCCCTCCACTTT
TRBV7-2,many,TRBJ2-3,NA,CASSLMADTQYF,TGTGCCAGCAGCTTGATGGCAGATACGCAGTATTTT
TRBV28,NA,TRBJ1-1,TRBD1,CAGKTGMWTEAFF,TGTGCCGGCAAGACAGGGATGTGGACTGAAGCTTTCTTT
TRBV12-3/TRBV12-4,many,TRBJ1-2,TRBD1,CASSPRQGRYGYTF,TGTGCCAGCAGTCCCAGACAGGGCCGCTATGGCTACACCTTC
TRBV5-1,many,TRBJ1-2,NA,CASSLAGTGADGYTF,TGCGCCAGCAGCTTGGCCGGCACGGGGGCGGATGGCTACACCTTC
TRBV2,many,TRBJ2-1,TRBD2,CATSSSGAYNEQFF,TGTGCCACCAGCTCTAGCGGGGCTTACAATGAGCAGTTCTTC
TRBV19,NA,TRBJ1-5,NA,CASSILQEGQPQHF,TGTGCCAGTAGTATTTTGCAGGAAGGTCAGCCCCAGCATTTT
TRBV18,few,TRBJ1-5,NA,CASSPFVRENQPQHF,TGTGCCAGCTCACCATTTGTGCGGGAGAATCAGCCCCAGCATTTT
TRBV4-3,NA,TRBJ1-1,TRBD1,CASSQTPGQGSDAFF,TGCGCCAGCAGCCAAACCCCCGGACAGGGCTCGGACGCTTTCTTT
TRBV5-1,NA,TRBJ1-2,NA,CASSLEGLGGYTF,TGCGCCAGCAGCTTGGAAGGGTTAGGAGGCTACACCTTC
TRBV4-3,many,TRBJ1-4,TRBD1,CASSQSLTGHNEKLFF,TGCGCCAGCAGCCAATCGCTGACAGGGCACAATGAAAAACTGTTTTTT
TRBV7-2,NA,TRBJ2-2,TRBD2,CASSLGGTMNTGELFF,TGTGCCAGCAGCTTAGGAGGGACTATGAACACCGGGGAGCTGTTTTTT
TRBV3-1,few,TRBJ1-2,TRBD1,CASSPGQARGYTF,TGTGCCAGCAGTCCGGGACAGGCACGTGGCTACACCTTC
TRBV20-1,NA,TRBJ2-1,TRBD2,CSATGLAGQKGADNEQFF,TGCAGTGCCACGGGACTAGCGGGGCAAAAGGGTGCCGACAATGAGCAGTTCTTC
TRBV18,few,TRBJ2-2,NA,CASSPLMEGELFF,TGTGCCAGCTCACCACTAATGGAGGGGGAGCTGTTTTTT